The 32 T cell receptor beta chains below come from one sample, sequenced in a study of cytomegalovirus exposure and HLA in healthy donors. Both 60 Vbeta primers and 13 Jbeta primers went into the PCR. Method: immunoSEQ multiplex PCR; TCRdb's copy keeps in-frame clones and lacks some. In the table there are over 95,000 clones, 70% to 80% of which are singletons. Sequencing was carried out using PBMCs. All receptors come from a female donor in good health and CMV-seronegative.

This clone occurred once. The junction and the germline gene differ at one end; a read error may be behind it. The chain recombines TRBV7-2 with TRBJ1-5, with 7 positions matching TRBD1. The germline V gene has CDR1 SGHTA and CDR2 FQGNSA. The CDR3 is 14 residues long. CDR3 sequence (DNA): TGTGCCGGCAGCTCCACAGGGGTCAATCAGCCCCAGCATTTT. Its translation is CAGSSTGVNQPQHF.

This chain joins TRBV9 and TRBJ1-1; 9 nucleotides match TRBD1. J was trimmed by 3 bases and V by 9 bases; bases with no gene match: 9. The CDR3 has 14 amino acids. The germline gives CDR1 SGDLS, CDR2 YYNGEE. The CDR3 DNA sequence: TGTGCCACCAATCGACAGGGGGAGGACACTGAAGCTTTCTTT. This gives the protein CATNRQGEDTEAFF.

The V call is TRBV4-3, the J call TRBJ1-5, with unresolved D. The CDR3 spans 12 residues. V was clipped by 2 bases and J by 4 bases, with 3 bases between them. Germline V CDR1 and CDR2: LGHNA, YSLEER. This CDR3 reads CASSQSNQPQHF. In DNA form, the CDR3 reads TGCGCCAGCAGCCAATCTAATCAGCCCCAGCATTTT.

The genes are TRBV7-8 and TRBJ1-3, with D hard to call. With 1 base removed from V and 9 bases from J, the gap between germline ends came to 16 bases. The V gene's germline CDR1 is SGHVS and CDR2 FQNEAQ. The length of the CDR3 is 15 residues. The CDR3 loop is CASSLVSERVGTIYF. CDR3 DNA sequence: TGTGCCAGCAGCTTAGTATCCGAGCGCGTGGGCACCATATATTTT.

The chain links TRBV25-1 to TRBJ2-5, with TRBD2 matching 9 bases. Per germline, CDR1 MGHDK and CDR2 SYGVNS. The CDR3 is made up of 18 amino acids. After removal of 0 bases from V and 3 bases from J, the junction contained 11 bases not matched to a gene. DNA of the CDR3: TGTGCCAGCAGTGAATATGCGGGGGGGCCCGATTTTAAAGAGACCCAGTACTTC. Residues: CASSEYAGGPDFKETQYF.

In regard to this clone: At one boundary the junction diverges from the germline segment, which might be a read error. The CDR3 nucleotides read TGTGCCAGCACCTTGGGCGCAGGGCGAGCTGAGCAGTTCTTC. Its protein product is CASTLGAGRAEQFF. The rearrangement uses TRBV5-6 and TRBJ2-1; TRBD1 is a possible D gene (5 bases). The CDR3 is 14 amino acids. Germline V gene lookup returns CDR1 SGHDT and CDR2 YYEEEE. Supplemented by reference TRBV5-6 and TRBJ2-1, the full variable domain reads DAGVTQSPTHLIKTRGQQVTLRCSPKSGHDTVSWYQQALGQGPQFIFQYYEEEERQRGNFPDRFSGHQFPNYSSELNVNALLLGDSALYLCASTLGAGRAEQFFGPGTRLTVL.

The gene calls are TRBV7-6 and TRBJ2-5, with 10 bases fitting TRBD2. This CDR3 comprises 14 residues. Germline V CDR1 and CDR2: SGHVS, FNYEAQ. The ends lost 3 bases at V and 5 bases at J; junction bases unmatched: 3. CDR3 residues: CASSFLAGVETQYF. DNA for the CDR3: TGTGCCAGCAGCTTTCTAGCGGGGGTTGAGACCCAGTACTTC.

This chain joins TRBV18 and TRBJ2-7; 8 bases agree with TRBD2. This CDR3 is built from 16 residues. The V gene's germline CDR1 is KGHSH and CDR2 LQKENI. Trimming took 0 bases from V and 6 from J; bases not matched to a gene: 10. For the CDR3, the DNA is TGTGCCAGCTCACCACCGTCCAGCGGGAGATCGGGCGAGCAGTACTTC. Its protein is CASSPPSSGRSGEQYF.

The chain carries TRBV9 and TRBJ1-2; maybe TRBD1 (5 bases). Germline V gene sequence: CDR1 SGDLS, CDR2 YYNGEE. The CDR3 covers 15 residues. Trimming stripped 4 bases from V and 4 bases from J, with 17 bases between. The CDR3 nucleotides are TGTGCCAGCAGCCCCCGGACATTTCCAGGCTATGGCTACACCTTC. Translated, it gives CASSPRTFPGYGYTF. Using reference TRBV9 and TRBJ1-2 for the parts outside the CDR3, the full variable domain is DSGVTQTPKHLITATGQRVTLRCSPRSGDLSVYWYQQSLDQGLQFLIQYYNGEERAKGNILERFSAQQFPDLHSELNLSSLELGDSALYFCASSPRTFPGYGYTFGSGTRLTVV.

This clone was picked up a small number of times. The CDR3 nucleotides are TGCGCCAGCAGTCCAGGGGTGAGGGAAAAACTGTTTTTT. It encodes CASSPGVREKLFF. The chain combines TRBV10-1 with TRBJ1-4; TRBD1 is a possible D gene (6 bases). V gave up 5 bases and J gave up 8 bases, with 12 bases separating them. Looked up from germline, CDR1 is WNHNN and CDR2 is SYGVQD (reference sequence). CDR3 length: 13 residues.

This rearrangement joins TRBV5-4 to TRBJ2-7, with TRBD2 matching 8 bases. Trimming took 0 bases from V and 7 from J; bases not matched to a gene: 15. Germline CDR1 SGHNT, CDR2 YYREEE (reference sequence). CDR3 length: 17 residues. The CDR3 spells CASSLGGSSGAAGEQYF. The CDR3 DNA is TGTGCCAGCAGCTTGGGGGGGAGTAGCGGGGCCGCTGGAGAGCAGTACTTC.

V and J are TRBV29-1 and TRBJ1-2; 7 positions match TRBD1. V lost 4 bases to trimming and J lost 4 bases; unmatched junction nucleotides: 6. Germline values: CDR1 SQVTM, CDR2 ANQGSEA. The CDR3 has 13 amino acids. For the CDR3, the DNA is TGCAGCGTTGGAACAGGGGAAGCCTATGGCTACACCTTC. This encodes CSVGTGEAYGYTF.

The J gene is TRBJ2-1, the V gene TRBV5-4; 13 bases are a match to TRBD2. V lost 4 bases, J lost 5 bases, and 6 bases stayed unmatched. Per the germline V gene, CDR1 is SGHNT and CDR2 is YYREEE (reference sequence). The CDR3 extends over 16 amino acids. This CDR3 reads CASSTRTSGSNNEQFF. As DNA, the CDR3 is TGTGCCAGCAGCACTCGGACTAGCGGGAGTAACAATGAGCAGTTCTTC.

This clone was counted once. The chain joins TRBV14 to TRBJ2-1, with 13 bases lining up with TRBD2. V lost 1 base to trimming and J lost 6 bases; unmatched junction nucleotides: 9. The length of the CDR3 is 18 residues. The germline CDR1 and CDR2 sequences are SGHDN and FVKESK. The CDR3 here is CASSQVPGLAGRGNEQFF. The CDR3 DNA sequence: TGTGCCAGCAGCCAAGTCCCGGGACTAGCGGGGAGGGGCAATGAGCAGTTCTTC. Supplemented by reference TRBV14 and TRBJ2-1, the full variable domain reads EAGVTQFPSHSVIEKGQTVTLRCDPISGHDNLYWYRRVMGKEIKFLLHFVKESKQDESGMPNNRFLAERTGGTYSTLKVQPAELEDSGVYFCASSQVPGLAGRGNEQFFGPGTRLTVL.

The V and J genes are TRBV7-9 and TRBJ1-3; D gene unclear. V lost 8 bases and J lost 4, with 9 bases in between. Germline values: CDR1 SEHNR, CDR2 FQNEAQ (reference sequence). The CDR3 is 12 amino acids. The CDR3 here is CASRGLGNTIYF. In DNA, the CDR3 is TGTGCCAGCCGTGGGCTGGGAAACACCATATATTTT.

The J gene is TRBJ1-4, the V gene TRBV28; D is unclear. The CDR3 is 13 residues long. V shed 8 bases and J shed 0 bases, with 7 bases lying between them. CDR1 MDHEN and CDR2 SYDVKM come from the germline V gene. CDR3 DNA sequence: TGTGCCAGCTACAGAGCAACTAATGAAAAACTGTTTTTT. It codes for CASYRATNEKLFF. Full variable domain (missing parts from reference TRBV28 and TRBJ1-4): DVKVTQSSRYLVKRTGEKVFLECVQDMDHENMFWYRQDPGLGLRLIYFSYDVKMKEKGDIPEGYSVSREKKERFSLILESASTNQTSMYLCASYRATNEKLFFGSGTQLSVL.

The chain has TRBV7-9 and TRBJ1-1, with TRBD1 as a possible D gene (6 bases). Looked up from germline, CDR1 is SEHNR and CDR2 is FQNEAQ (reference sequence). Trimming stripped 2 bases from V and 1 base from J, with 17 bases between. This CDR3 has 17 residues. The CDR3: CASSLRSGARQNTEAFF. The CDR3 bases are TGTGCCAGCAGCTTACGGTCAGGGGCCAGGCAGAACACTGAAGCTTTCTTT.

The rearrangement joins TRBV6-1 to TRBJ1-1; TRBD1 agrees at 9 bases. Germline-derived CDR1 and CDR2 are MNHNS and SASEGT. The CDR3 loop spans 15 amino acids. Trimming at V came to 6 bases and at J to 0 bases, leaving 5 bases not matched to a gene. CDR3 sequence reads: CASRTGTGLNTEAFF. CDR3 sequence (DNA): TGTGCCAGCAGGACCGGGACAGGGCTGAACACTGAAGCTTTCTTT.

The rearrangement joins TRBV4-2 to TRBJ2-1; 13 positions match TRBD2. Germline V gene lookup returns CDR1 LGHNA and CDR2 YNFKEQ. V dropped 5 bases and J dropped 7; count of bases not matched to a gene: 11. There are 17 residues in the CDR3. CDR3 loop: CASSFRTSGSLWNEQFF. The DNA of the CDR3 is TGTGCCAGCAGCTTCCGGACTAGCGGGAGTCTGTGGAATGAGCAGTTCTTC.

The CDR3 nucleotides read TGCGCCAGCAGCACCCAGCCGGGACAGGGTGTGAATGGCTACACCTTC. Amino acids: CASSTQPGQGVNGYTF. The rearrangement links TRBV5-1 to TRBJ1-2; 9 bases are a match to TRBD1. This CDR3 is 16 amino acids long. Germline CDR1 is SGHRS and CDR2 is YFSETQ. V shed 4 bases and J 6 bases; nucleotides not matched to a gene: 13.

The chain carries TRBV28 and TRBJ2-7; possible D gene TRBD1, 6 bases. Deletions cut 4 bases from V and 10 bases from J, with 14 bases between. Germline V lookup: CDR1 MDHEN, CDR2 SYDVKM. The CDR3 contains 12 residues. CDR3 sequence reads: CASSSRPGQQYF. The CDR3 region has the DNA TGTGCCAGCAGTTCACGCCCGGGACAACAGTACTTC.

This chain connects TRBV19 to TRBJ2-7; 7 nucleotides line up with TRBD1. Trimming took 4 bases from V and 5 from J; bases not matched to a gene: 5. This CDR3 is 13 amino acids long. Germline values: CDR1 LNHDA, CDR2 SQIVND (reference sequence). Here the CDR3 DNA reads TGTGCCAGTAGTAGACAGGGAAGTAACGAGCAGTACTTC. Protein product: CASSRQGSNEQYF.

The rearrangement uses TRBV5-8 and TRBJ2-3, with 7 nucleotides matching TRBD2. J lost 3 bases, V lost 5 bases, and 6 bases had no gene match. The germline gives CDR1 SGHTS, CDR2 YDEGEE. CDR3 size: 14 residues. DNA for the CDR3: TGTGCCAGCAGTATCAGGGAGGGGACAGATACGCAGTATTTT. Its protein is CASSIREGTDTQYF.

For this clone: Its ends do not fully match the called genes, so a read error is possible. This chain connects TRBV7-7 to TRBJ2-2; tentatively, D is TRBD2 (5 bases). The CDR3 is 14 residues long. Germline lookup yields CDR1 SSHAT and CDR2 FNYEAQ (reference sequence). In nucleotides, the CDR3 is TGTGCTAGCAGCTTAGGTGTCCGGGACGGGGAGCTGTTTTTT. It codes for CASSLGVRDGELFF.

About this clone itself: This CDR3 is also generated by other DNA sequences in the sample. CDR3 protein: CASSYDSPYEQYF. The CDR3 DNA sequence: TGTGCCAGCAGTTACGACAGCCCCTACGAGCAGTACTTC. The rearrangement uses TRBV6-5 and TRBJ2-7, with a possible D match to TRBD1 (5 bases). The CDR3 is 13 residues long. The V and J ends lost 2 bases and 2 bases respectively, with 7 bases between them. Germline assignment: CDR1 MNHEY and CDR2 SVGAGI.

This sequence joins TRBV6-1 and TRBJ2-7; 10 bases agree with TRBD1. Germline V CDR1 and CDR2: MNHNS, SASEGT. The CDR3 loop spans 14 amino acids. J was trimmed by 2 bases and V by 6 bases; bases with no gene match: 4. CDR3 loop: CASSRTGGPYEQYF. The CDR3 bases are TGTGCCAGCAGCCGGACAGGGGGACCCTACGAGCAGTACTTC.

The chain has TRBV7-3 and TRBJ2-2, with 11 nucleotides matching TRBD2. Germline trimming cut 2 bases from V and 8 bases from J; bases unmatched to any gene: 7. The germline gives CDR1 SGHTA, CDR2 FQGTGA. The CDR3 loop spans 16 amino acids. The CDR3 region has the DNA TGTGCCAGCAGCTTATTCGGACTAGCGGGTTCGGGGGAGCTGTTTTTT. This gives the protein CASSLFGLAGSGELFF.

The rearrangement joins TRBV28 to TRBJ2-1; D call uncertain. The length of the CDR3 is 12 residues. The V gene lost 4 bases and the J gene lost 8 bases, with 9 bases spanning the gap. In germline, CDR1 is MDHEN, CDR2 SYDVKM. CDR3: CASSSNSYEQFF. The DNA of the CDR3 is TGTGCCAGCAGTTCCAACTCATATGAGCAGTTCTTC.

The chain carries TRBV9 and TRBJ2-5; 9 nucleotides align to TRBD2. This CDR3 region has 14 residues. J lost 3 bases, V lost 4 bases, and 4 bases had no gene match. Germline loops: CDR1 SGDLS, CDR2 YYNGEE. The chain's CDR3 is CASSPIAGEETQYF. The CDR3 region has the DNA TGTGCCAGCAGCCCGATAGCGGGGGAAGAGACCCAGTACTTC.

As regards this clone: The junction does not match germline at one end; this may be a read error. The sample holds other DNA sequences that translate to the same CDR3. V is TRBV7-3 and J is TRBJ1-2; D not certain. The CDR3 is 13 residues long. The germline V gene has CDR1 SGHTA and CDR2 FQGTGA. CDR3 residues: CASSLTANYGYTF. CDR3 DNA sequence: TGTGCCAGCAGCTTAACGGCTAACTATGGCTACACCTTT.

The chain recombines TRBV27 with TRBJ1-1; 8 nucleotides match TRBD1. With V trimmed by 5 bases and J by 0 bases, 5 bases remained unmatched. CDR1 is MNHEY, CDR2 SMNVEV, per germline (reference sequence). This CDR3 comprises 15 residues. The CDR3 reads CASSTLQGVNTEAFF. DNA for the CDR3: TGTGCCAGCAGTACCTTACAGGGGGTGAACACTGAAGCTTTCTTT.

The CDR3 loop reads CSVEQDRVRKTQYF. The CDR3 DNA sequence: TGCAGCGTTGAACAGGACAGGGTAAGGAAGACCCAGTACTTC. V gene TRBV29-1 combines with J gene TRBJ2-5; 8 bases fit TRBD1. The CDR3 has 14 residues. J lost 6 bases, V lost 2 bases, and 8 bases had no gene match. Germline-derived CDR1 and CDR2 are SQVTM and ANQGSEA.